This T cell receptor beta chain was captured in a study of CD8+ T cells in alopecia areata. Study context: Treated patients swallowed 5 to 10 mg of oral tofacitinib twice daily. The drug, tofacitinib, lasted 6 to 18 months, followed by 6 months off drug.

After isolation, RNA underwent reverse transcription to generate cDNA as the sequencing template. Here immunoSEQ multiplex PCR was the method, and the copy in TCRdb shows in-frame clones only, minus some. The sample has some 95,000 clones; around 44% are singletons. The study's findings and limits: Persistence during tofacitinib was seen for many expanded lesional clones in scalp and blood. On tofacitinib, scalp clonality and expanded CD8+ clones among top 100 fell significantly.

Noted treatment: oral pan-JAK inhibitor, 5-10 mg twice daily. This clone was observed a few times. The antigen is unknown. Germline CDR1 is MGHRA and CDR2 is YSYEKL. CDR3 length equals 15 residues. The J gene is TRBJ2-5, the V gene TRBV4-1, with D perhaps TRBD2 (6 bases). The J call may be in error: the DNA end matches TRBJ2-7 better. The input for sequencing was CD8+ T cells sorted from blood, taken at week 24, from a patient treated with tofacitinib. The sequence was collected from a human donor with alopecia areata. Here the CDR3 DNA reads TGCGCCAGCAGCCAAGATTGGCAGGGAGGCTACGAGCAGTACTTC. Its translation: CASSQDWQGGYEQYF.